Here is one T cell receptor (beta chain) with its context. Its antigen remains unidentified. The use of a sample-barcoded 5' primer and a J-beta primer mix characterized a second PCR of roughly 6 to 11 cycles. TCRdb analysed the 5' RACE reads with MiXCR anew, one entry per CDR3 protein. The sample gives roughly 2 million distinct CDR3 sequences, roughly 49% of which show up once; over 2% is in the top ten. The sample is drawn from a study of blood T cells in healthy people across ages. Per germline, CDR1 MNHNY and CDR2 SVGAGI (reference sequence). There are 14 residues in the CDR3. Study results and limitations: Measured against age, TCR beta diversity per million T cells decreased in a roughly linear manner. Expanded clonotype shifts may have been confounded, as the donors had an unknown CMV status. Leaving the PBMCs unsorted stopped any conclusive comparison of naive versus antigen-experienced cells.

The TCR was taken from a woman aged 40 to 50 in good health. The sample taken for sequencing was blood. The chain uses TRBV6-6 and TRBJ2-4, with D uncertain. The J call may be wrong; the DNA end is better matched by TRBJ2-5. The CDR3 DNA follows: TGTGCCAGCAGTTACTCGATTGGCGCGGAGACCCAGTACTTC. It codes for CASSYSIGAETQYF.